This T cell receptor beta chain was sequenced in a study of T cell changes during pregnancy in multiple sclerosis. Germline CDR1 is LNHDA and CDR2 is SQIVND (reference sequence). The CDR3 covers 15 residues. The V end was cut by 0 bases, the J end by 0 bases, with 8 bases between. Generated by immunoSEQ multiplex PCR, the TCRdb table keeps only in-frame clones and is missing some. The data show roughly 45,000 clones, with about 90% seen just once and roughly 9% held by the top ten. This specimen consisted of CD8+ T cells from peripheral blood mononuclear cells, obtained after pregnancy. The TCR sequence derives from a female donor with multiple sclerosis, enrolled in a pregnancy study. V usage is TRBV19 and J usage is TRBJ2-5; tentatively, D is TRBD1 (5 bases). The CDR3 DNA is TGTGCCAGTAGTATAGAGACAGCGTACCAAGAGACCCAGTACTTC. It specifies CASSIETAYQETQYF.